Described below is a single T cell receptor beta chain sequence and its context. This CDR3 contains 15 residues. The germline V gene encodes CDR1 MNHEY and CDR2 SVGEGT. The trim removed 2 bases at V and 4 bases at J, leaving 8 bases unmatched. TCRdb's copy holds only in-frame clones and misses some; the assay was immunoSEQ multiplex PCR. The sample carries around 250,000 clones, 89% recorded once. These data belong to a study of blood T cell repertoires in COVID-19. The V gene is TRBV6-2 or TRBV6-3, the J gene TRBJ2-7, with 7 bases that match TRBD2. Sequences were obtained from peripheral blood. This TCR was sampled from a woman between 35 and 50 years old who had recovered from COVID-19. The CDR3 protein is CASSYPLAAPYEQYV. CDR3 bases: TGTGCCAGCAGTTACCCCCTAGCGGCCCCATACGAGCAGTACGTC.